The 9 T cell receptor beta chains below were found in one sample sequenced in a study of T cell repertoires in cytomegalovirus infection. TCRdb independently ran MiXCR on the reads; one entry per CDR3 protein. The table has approximately 990,000 distinct CDR3 sequences, 31% seen once. Their antigens remain unidentified. The specimen comprised cultured CD8+ T cells from PBMCs, sampled from culture after CMV antigen stimulation. These receptors all stem from a human donor in good health (CMV status not recorded). Some clones in this sample may be carry-over from other donors' samples.

This clonotype was found a few times. The chain employs TRBV12-3 or TRBV12-4 and TRBJ2-7; the D gene is possibly TRBD1 (5 bases). Trimming pared 6 bases from V and 3 bases from J, leaving 12 bases between. The CDR3 has 13 amino acids. The CDR3: CASRGGQGYEQYF. The CDR3 DNA sequence: TGTGCCAGCAGGGGTGGGCAGGGCTACGAGCAGTACTTC.

This clonotype was observed many times. The V gene is TRBV7-9, the J gene TRBJ2-7; 7 bases align to TRBD2. The germline V gene has CDR1 SEHNR and CDR2 FQNEAQ (reference sequence). The V segment lost 5 bases and the J segment 4 bases; nucleotides outside the gene matches: 5. CDR3 size: 13 residues. The CDR3 DNA reads as TGTGCCAGCAGCCCTCAGGGAGGGTACGAGCAGTACGTC. It yields the protein CASSPQGGYEQYV.

This clonotype occurred a few times. This rearrangement joins TRBV15 to TRBJ1-5, with 7 bases aligning to TRBD1. Losses at the gene ends were 0 bases for V and 7 bases for J; bases not matched to a gene: 6. Germline lookup yields CDR1 LNHNV and CDR2 YYDKDF (reference sequence). CDR3 length: 15 residues. For the CDR3, the DNA is TGTGCCACCAGCAGAGATCGACAGGGAGCACAGCCCCAGCATTTT. Amino acids: CATSRDRQGAQPQHF. Full variable domain (rest looked up from reference TRBV15 and TRBJ1-5): DAMVIQNPRYQVTQFGKPVTLSCSQTLNHNVMYWYQQKSSQAPKLLFHYYDKDFNNEADTPDNFQSRRPNTSFCFLDIRSPGLGDTAMYLCATSRDRQGAQPQHFGDGTRLSIL.

The chain links TRBV27 to TRBJ2-3; TRBD2 matches 9 bases. CDR1 MNHEY and CDR2 SMNVEV come from the germline V gene (reference sequence). V lost 6 bases to trimming and J lost 2 bases; unmatched junction nucleotides: 12. The CDR3 contains 17 residues. CDR3 coding DNA: TGTGCCAGCAGATCCCTTGCGGGGGGGGTCTTCACAGATACGCAGTATTTT. Encoded protein: CASRSLAGGVFTDTQYF.

Note on this clonotype: The junction departs from germline at one end; a sequencing error may be responsible. V and J are TRBV7-9 and TRBJ2-1; TRBD1 agrees at 9 bases. CDR3 length: 18 residues. CDR1 SEHNR and CDR2 FQNEAQ come from the germline V gene (reference sequence). CDR3 in DNA: TGTGCCAGCAGCGTCCGGGACAGGGCGTTTGGCATCGGGAATGCGCAGTTCTTC. This gives the protein CASSVRDRAFGIGNAQFF.

The J gene is TRBJ2-4, the V gene TRBV29-1; D gene uncertain. V dropped 1 base and J dropped 0 bases, with 16 bases sitting between them. The CDR3 sequence is 17 residues long. Germline values: CDR1 SQVTM, CDR2 ANQGSEA. The CDR3: CSVEGWAPSLAKNIQYF. The CDR3 DNA reads TGCAGCGTTGAAGGATGGGCCCCGTCTCTAGCCAAAAACATTCAGTACTTC.

The chain is built from TRBV28 and TRBJ2-2; D may be TRBD1 or TRBD2 (5 bases each). CDR3 length: 17 residues. Per the germline V gene, CDR1 is MDHEN and CDR2 is SYDVKM. V was cut by 3 bases and J by 2 bases, with 16 bases left in between. CDR3 sequence: CASSLGDSSRNTGELFF. CDR3 bases: TGTGCCAGCAGTTTGGGGGATAGCTCCCGTAACACCGGGGAGCTGTTTTTT.

This clonotype has ten or more counts. This chain uses TRBV6-5 with TRBJ2-2; TRBD2 is a possible D gene (6 bases). V lost 2 bases to trimming and J lost 1 base, with 20 bases between them. The CDR3 is 19 amino acids. Germline V gene sequence: CDR1 MNHEY, CDR2 SVGAGI. CDR3 residues: CASSYDPLPGTENTGELFF. CDR3 nucleotides: TGTGCCAGCAGTTACGACCCTCTTCCCGGGACTGAGAACACCGGGGAGCTGTTTTTT.

In regard to this clonotype: A read error may explain this, as a much larger clone is one base away. The chain is built from TRBV7-2 and TRBJ1-5, with D possibly matching TRBD1 (5 bases). This CDR3 is built from 13 residues. CDR1 and CDR2 from the germline V gene are SGHTA and FQGNSA. The CDR3 here is CAGSLARGQPQHF. In DNA, the CDR3 is TGTGCCGGCAGCTTAGCAAGGGGTCAGCCCCAGCATTTT.